The clone carrying this TCR beta chain was observed a few times. Its antigen is not known. The data are from a study of OX40 agonist ivuxolimab in advanced cancers. About the study: Patients in dose escalation had liver, melanoma, kidney or head and neck cancers.

Notes on the study in general: At doses 0.1 to 3.0 mg/kg, CD4+ and CD8+ clones expanded. Partly responding patients at 0.1-3.0 mg/kg showed some of the smallest clonal expansion.

Patients had blood sampled at baseline and again on cycle 4 day 1 and cycle 7 day 1. Trimming shortened V by 7 bases and J by 4 bases, and 10 bases separated the two germline ends. The length of the CDR3 is 12 residues. Germline CDR1 reads SNHLY; CDR2 reads FYNNEI. Here immunoSEQ multiplex PCR was the method, and the copy in TCRdb shows in-frame clones only, minus some. The repertoire includes about 48,000 clones, about 81% of them detected once, and about 7.7% sits in the top ten. The sequences come from CD4+ or CD8+ T cells sorted from blood, collected in a trial of the OX40 agonist ivuxolimab. This clonotype originated in an adult with an advanced solid tumor such as melanoma, head and neck, liver or kidney cancer. J is TRBJ1-1 and V is TRBV2; D is possibly TRBD1 (5 bases). CDR3 protein: CASKGDFTEAFF. CDR3 coding DNA: TGTGCCAGCAAAGGGGACTTCACTGAAGCTTTCTTT.